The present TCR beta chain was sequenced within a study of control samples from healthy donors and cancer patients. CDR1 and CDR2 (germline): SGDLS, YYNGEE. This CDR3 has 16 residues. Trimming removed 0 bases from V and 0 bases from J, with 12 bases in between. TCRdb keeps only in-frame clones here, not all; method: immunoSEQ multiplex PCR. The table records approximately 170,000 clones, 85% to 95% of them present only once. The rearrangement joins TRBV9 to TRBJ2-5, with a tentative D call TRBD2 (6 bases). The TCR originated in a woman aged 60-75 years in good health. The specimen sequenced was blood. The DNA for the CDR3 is TGTGCCAGCAGCGTAGGTGCGACTAGGTACCAAGAGACCCAGTACTTC. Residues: CASSVGATRYQETQYF.